The sequence of this T cell receptor beta chain was determined in a study of CD8 T cells in ankylosing spondylitis (dated by TCRdb to about 2017). With regard to the full study: The study set out to find disease-linked TCR variants by profiling T cell receptor beta repertoires in ankylosing spondylitis patients and healthy donors. The full study cohort comprised about 24 ankylosing spondylitis patients and 85 to 120 healthy donors. Samples of peripheral blood were taken, and for ankylosing spondylitis patients, synovial fluid was collected as well.

Results and caveats for the whole study, not just this receptor: Significant enrichment of the disease-linked clones was reported in matched synovial fluid samples from ankylosing spondylitis patients. The disease-linked clones had a CD8+ phenotype and were found at relatively low frequencies in peripheral blood. Some motif variants were previously reported in synovial fluid and blood of reactive arthritis patients, suggesting common disease-initiation mechanisms. A TCR beta motif made up of several highly homologous amino acid variants appeared to be characteristic of blood from ankylosing spondylitis patients.

This clonotype was counted only a few times. It has no known antigen specificity. Base-call qualities are not available, and no considerably larger clone is one nucleotide away. Sequencing used an Illumina HiSeq 2500. Quantitative 5'-RACE with molecular barcodes was used to prepare TCR beta libraries. The original pipeline was this. Disease-linked TCR variants were identified with a new computational method built on a probabilistic model of VDJ rearrangement. TCRdb's own reprocessing of the public reads used fastp at Q25 and MiXCR and kept productive beta chains. Rows merge per CDR3 protein into single entries with the most common DNA and genes. TCRdb's processing, not the study's, gives the V and J calls here. The sample table shows hundreds of thousands of distinct CDR3 sequences, and about 16% are seen once. Together, the top ten hold about 42% of the sample. CDR1 MGHRA and CDR2 YSYEKL were looked up in the germline V gene. There are 16 amino acids in the CDR3, from cysteine to phenylalanine inclusive. The DNA shown is the 48-base CDR3, in frame from base 1. V drops 5 bases and J drops 1 base, leaving 17 bases in between.

Source material: blood, either unsorted or a sorted T cell fraction (not recorded which). The V and J genes are TRBV4-1 and TRBJ1-1; TRBD1 might be the D gene, on 6 matching bases. The TCR was taken from a male donor with ankylosing spondylitis. The CDR3 loop reads CASSEISGTPNTEAFF. The bases read TGCGCCAGCAGCGAAATTTCCGGGACACCGAACACTGAAGCTTTCTTT.